This T cell receptor beta chain was profiled in a study of CD8 T cells in Susac syndrome. Study context: Within the sequenced Susac syndrome patient group, over 5 exhibited active disease and about eight were in remission. General study findings and limits: The CD4+ T cell repertoire of patients with Susac syndrome showed no detectable clonal expansion.

Reverse transcription of roughly 0.45 to 1 ug RNA used random hexamers. TCRdb reprocessed the immunoSEQ multiplex PCR reads via MiXCR and lists one record per CDR3 protein. The sample records about 180,000 distinct CDR3 sequences, roughly 94% being singletons. Regarding this clonotype: Its antigen remains unidentified.

The CDR3 contains 14 residues. V was clipped by 5 bases and J by 0 bases, with 10 bases between them. The clonotype comes from a human donor with Susac syndrome. The rearrangement links TRBV12-3 or TRBV12-4 to TRBJ1-1; TRBD1 is a possible D gene (6 bases). The sequencing input was CD4+ T cells from PBMCs. For the CDR3, the DNA is TGTGCCAGCAGTAGGGGACACATGAACACTGAAGCTTTCTTT. Residues: CASSRGHMNTEAFF.